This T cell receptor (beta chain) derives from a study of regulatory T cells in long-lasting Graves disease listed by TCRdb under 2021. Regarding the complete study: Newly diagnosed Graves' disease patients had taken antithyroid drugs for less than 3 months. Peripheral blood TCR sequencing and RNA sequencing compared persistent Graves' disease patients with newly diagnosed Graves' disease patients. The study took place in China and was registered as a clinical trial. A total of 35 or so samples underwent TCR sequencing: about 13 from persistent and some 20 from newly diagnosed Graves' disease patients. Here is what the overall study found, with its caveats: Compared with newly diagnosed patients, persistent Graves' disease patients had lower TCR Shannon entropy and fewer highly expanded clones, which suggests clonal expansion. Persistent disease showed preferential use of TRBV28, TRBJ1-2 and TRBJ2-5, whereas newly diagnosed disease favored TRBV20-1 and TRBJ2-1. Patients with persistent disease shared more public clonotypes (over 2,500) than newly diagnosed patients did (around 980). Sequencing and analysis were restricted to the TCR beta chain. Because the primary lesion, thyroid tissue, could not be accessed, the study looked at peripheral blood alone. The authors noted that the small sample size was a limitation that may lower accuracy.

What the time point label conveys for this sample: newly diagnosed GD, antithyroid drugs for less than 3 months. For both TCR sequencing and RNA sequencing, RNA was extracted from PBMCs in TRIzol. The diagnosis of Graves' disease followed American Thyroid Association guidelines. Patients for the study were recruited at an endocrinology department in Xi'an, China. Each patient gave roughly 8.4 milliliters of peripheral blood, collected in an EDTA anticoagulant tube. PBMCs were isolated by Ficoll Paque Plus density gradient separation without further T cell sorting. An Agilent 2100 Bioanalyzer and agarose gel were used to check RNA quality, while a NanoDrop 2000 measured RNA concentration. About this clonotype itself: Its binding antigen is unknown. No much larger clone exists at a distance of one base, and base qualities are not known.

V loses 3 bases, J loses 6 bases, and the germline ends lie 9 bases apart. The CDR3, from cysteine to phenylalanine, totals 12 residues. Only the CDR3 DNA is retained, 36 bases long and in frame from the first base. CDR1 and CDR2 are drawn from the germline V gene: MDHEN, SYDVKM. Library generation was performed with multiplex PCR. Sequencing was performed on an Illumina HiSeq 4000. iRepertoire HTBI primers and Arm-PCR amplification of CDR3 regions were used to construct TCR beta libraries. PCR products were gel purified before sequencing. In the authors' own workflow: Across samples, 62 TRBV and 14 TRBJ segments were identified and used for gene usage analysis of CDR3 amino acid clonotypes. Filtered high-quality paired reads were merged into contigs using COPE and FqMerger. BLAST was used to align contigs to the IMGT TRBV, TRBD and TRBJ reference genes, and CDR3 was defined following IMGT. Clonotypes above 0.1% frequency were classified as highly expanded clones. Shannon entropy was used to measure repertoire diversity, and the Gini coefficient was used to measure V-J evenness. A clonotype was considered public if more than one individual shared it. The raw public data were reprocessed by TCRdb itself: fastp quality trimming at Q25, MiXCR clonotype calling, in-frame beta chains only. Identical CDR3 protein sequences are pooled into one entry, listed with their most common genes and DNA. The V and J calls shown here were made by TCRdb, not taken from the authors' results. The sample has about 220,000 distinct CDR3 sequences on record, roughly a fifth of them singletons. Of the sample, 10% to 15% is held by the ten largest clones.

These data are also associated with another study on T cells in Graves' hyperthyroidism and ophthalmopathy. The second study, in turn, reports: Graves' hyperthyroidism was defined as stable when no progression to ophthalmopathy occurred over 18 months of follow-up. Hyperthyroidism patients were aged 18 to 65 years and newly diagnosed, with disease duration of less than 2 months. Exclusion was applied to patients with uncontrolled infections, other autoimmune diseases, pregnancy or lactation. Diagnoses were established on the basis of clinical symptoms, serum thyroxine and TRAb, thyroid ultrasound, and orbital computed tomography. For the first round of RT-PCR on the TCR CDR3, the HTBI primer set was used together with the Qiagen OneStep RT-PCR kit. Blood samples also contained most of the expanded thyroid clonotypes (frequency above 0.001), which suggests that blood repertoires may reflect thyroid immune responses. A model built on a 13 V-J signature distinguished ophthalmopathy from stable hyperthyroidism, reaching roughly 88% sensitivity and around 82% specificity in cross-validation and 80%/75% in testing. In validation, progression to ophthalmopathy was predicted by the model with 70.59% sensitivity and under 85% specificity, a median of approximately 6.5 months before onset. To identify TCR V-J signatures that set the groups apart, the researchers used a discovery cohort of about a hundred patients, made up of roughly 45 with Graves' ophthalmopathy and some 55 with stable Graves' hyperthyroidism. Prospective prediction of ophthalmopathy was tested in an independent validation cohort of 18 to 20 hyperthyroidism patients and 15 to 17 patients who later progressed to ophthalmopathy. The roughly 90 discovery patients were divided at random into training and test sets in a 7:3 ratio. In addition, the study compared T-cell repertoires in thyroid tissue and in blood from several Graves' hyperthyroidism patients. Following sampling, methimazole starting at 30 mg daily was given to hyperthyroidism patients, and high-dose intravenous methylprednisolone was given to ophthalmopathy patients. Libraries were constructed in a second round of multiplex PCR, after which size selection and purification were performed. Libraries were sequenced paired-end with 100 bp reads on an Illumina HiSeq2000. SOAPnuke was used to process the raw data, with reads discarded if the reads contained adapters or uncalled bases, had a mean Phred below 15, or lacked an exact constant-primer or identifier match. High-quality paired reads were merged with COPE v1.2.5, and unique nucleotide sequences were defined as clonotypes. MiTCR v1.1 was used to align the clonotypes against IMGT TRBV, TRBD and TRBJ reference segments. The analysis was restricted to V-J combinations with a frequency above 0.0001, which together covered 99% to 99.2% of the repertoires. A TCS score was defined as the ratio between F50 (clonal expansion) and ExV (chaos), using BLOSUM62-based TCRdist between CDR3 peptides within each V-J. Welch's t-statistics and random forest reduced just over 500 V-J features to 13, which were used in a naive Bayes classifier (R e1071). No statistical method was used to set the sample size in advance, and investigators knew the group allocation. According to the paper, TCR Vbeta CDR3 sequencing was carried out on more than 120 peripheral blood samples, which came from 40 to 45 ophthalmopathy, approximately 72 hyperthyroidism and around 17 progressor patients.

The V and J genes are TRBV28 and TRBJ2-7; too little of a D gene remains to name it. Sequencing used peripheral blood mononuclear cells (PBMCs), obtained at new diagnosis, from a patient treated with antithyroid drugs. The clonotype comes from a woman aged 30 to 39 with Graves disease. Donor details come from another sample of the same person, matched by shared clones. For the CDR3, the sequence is CASSFPLLEQYF. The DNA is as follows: TGTGCCAGCAGTTTCCCCCTCCTCGAGCAGTACTTC.